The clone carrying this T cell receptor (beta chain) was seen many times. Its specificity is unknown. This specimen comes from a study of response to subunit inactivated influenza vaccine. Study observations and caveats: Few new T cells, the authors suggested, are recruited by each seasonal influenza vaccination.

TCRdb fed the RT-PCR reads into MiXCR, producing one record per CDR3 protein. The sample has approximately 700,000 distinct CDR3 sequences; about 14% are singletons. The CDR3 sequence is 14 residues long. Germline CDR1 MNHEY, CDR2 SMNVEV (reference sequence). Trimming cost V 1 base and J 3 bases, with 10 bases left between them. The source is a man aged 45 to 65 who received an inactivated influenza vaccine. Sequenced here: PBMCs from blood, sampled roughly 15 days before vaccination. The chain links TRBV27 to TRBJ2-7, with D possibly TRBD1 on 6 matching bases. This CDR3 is CASSLYRDNYEQYF. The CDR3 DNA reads TGTGCCAGCAGTTTATACCGGGACAACTACGAGCAGTACTTC.